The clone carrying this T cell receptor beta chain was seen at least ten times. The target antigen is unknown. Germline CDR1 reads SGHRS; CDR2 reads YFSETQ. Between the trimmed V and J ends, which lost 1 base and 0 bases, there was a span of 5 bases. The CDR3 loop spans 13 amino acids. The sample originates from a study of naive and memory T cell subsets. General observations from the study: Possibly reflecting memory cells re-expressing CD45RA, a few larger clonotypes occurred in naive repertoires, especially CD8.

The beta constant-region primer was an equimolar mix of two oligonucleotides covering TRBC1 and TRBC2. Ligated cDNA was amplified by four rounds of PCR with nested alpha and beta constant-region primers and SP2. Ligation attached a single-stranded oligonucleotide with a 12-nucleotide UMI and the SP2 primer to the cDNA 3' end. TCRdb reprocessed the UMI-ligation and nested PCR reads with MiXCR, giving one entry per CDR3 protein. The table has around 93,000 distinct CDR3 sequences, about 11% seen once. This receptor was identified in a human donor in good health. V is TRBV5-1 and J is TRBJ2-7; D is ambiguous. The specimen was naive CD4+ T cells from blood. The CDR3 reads CASSLQDSYEQYF. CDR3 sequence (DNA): TGCGCCAGCAGCTTGCAGGACTCCTACGAGCAGTACTTC.